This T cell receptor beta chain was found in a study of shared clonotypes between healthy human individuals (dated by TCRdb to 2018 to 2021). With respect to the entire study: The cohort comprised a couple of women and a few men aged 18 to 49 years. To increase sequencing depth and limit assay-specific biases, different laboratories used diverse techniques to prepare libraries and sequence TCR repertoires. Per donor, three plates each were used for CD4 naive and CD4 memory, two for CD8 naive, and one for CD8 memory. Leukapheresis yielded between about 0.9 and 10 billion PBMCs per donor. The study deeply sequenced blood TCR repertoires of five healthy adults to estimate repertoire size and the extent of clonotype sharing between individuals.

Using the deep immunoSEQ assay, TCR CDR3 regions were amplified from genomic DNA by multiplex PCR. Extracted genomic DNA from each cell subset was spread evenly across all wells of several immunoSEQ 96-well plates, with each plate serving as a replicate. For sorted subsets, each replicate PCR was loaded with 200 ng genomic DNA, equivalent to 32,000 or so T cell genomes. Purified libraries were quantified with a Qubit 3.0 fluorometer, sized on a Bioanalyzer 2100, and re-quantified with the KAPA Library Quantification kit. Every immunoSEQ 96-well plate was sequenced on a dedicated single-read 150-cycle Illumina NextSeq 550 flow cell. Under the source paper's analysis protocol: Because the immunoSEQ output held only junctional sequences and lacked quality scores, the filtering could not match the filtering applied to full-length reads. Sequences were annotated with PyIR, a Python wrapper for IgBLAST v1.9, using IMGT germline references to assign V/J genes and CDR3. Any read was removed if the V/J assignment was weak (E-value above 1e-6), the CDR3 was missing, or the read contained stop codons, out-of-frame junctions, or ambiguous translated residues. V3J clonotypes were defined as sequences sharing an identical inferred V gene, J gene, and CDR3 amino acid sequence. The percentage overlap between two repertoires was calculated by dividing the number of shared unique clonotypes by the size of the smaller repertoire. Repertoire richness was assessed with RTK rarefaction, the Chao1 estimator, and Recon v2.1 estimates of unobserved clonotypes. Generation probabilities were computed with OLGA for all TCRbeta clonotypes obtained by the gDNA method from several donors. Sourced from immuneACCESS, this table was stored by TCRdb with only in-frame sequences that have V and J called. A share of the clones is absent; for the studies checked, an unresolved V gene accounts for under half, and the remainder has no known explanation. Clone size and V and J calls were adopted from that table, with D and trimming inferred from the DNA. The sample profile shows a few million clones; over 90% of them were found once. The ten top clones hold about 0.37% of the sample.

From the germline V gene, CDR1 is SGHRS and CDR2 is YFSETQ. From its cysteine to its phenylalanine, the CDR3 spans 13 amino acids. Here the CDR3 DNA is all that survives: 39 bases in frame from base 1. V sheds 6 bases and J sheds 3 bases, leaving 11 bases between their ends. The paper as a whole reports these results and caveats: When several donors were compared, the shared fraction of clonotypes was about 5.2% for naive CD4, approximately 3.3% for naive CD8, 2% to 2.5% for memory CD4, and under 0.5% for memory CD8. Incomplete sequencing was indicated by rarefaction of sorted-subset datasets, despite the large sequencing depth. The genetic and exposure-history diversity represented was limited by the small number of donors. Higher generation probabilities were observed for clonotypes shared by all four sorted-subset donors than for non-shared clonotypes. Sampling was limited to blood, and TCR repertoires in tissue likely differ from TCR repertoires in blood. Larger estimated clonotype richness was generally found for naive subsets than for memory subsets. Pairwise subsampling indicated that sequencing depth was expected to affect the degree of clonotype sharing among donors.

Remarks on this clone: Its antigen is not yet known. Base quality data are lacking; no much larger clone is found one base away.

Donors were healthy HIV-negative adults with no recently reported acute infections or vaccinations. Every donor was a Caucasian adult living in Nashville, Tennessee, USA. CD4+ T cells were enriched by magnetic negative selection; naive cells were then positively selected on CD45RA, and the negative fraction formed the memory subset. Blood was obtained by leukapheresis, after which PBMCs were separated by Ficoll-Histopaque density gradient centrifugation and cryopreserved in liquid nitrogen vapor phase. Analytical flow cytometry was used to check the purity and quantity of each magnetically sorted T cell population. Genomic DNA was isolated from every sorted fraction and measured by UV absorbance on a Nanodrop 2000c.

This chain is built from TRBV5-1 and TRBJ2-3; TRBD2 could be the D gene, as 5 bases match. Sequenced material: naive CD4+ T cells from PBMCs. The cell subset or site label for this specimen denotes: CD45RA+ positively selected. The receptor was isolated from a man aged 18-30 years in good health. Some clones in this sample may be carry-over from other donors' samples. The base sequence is TGCGCCAGCAAAGAAGCGGCTACAGATACGCAGTATTTT. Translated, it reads CASKEAATDTQYF. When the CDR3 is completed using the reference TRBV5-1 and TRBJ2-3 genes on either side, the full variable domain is KAGVTQTPRYLIKTRGQQVTLSCSPISGHRSVSWYQQTPGQGLQFLFEYFSETQRNKGNFPGRFSGRQFSNSRSEMNVSTLELGDSALYLCASKEAATDTQYFGPGTRLTVL.